What follows are 25 T cell receptor beta chains derived from one specimen sequenced in a study of regulatory T cells in long-lasting Graves disease. Time point meaning: newly diagnosed GD, antithyroid drugs for less than 3 months. PBMC-extracted RNA yielded the TCR library. Construction of TCR beta libraries relied on iRepertoire HTBI primers and on Arm-PCR targeting CDR3 regions. MiXCR, applied by TCRdb to the multiplex PCR reads, yields one record per CDR3 protein. The sample includes 530,000 or so distinct CDR3 sequences, roughly 13% of them seen just once. The same specimen was also included in a second study, on T cells in Graves' hyperthyroidism and ophthalmopathy.

Sequenced here: peripheral blood mononuclear cells (PBMCs), sampled at new diagnosis, from a patient treated with antithyroid drugs. Receptors were obtained from a man under 40 with Graves disease.

The rearrangement uses TRBV18 and TRBJ1-2, with D uncertain. V lost 1 base and J lost 5, with 17 bases in between. Germline CDR1 and CDR2: KGHSH and LQKENI. This CDR3 is 16 amino acids long. CDR3 coding DNA: TGTGCCAGCTCACCACTCCAAGACGGTTTACTATATGGCTACACCTTC. Amino acid sequence: CASSPLQDGLLYGYTF.

For this clonotype: This may be a read error, as it is one base from a much larger clone. The chain uses TRBV27 and TRBJ2-5, with TRBD1 identical over 8 bases. Trimming removed 8 bases from V and 5 bases from J; junction bases left unmatched: 13. This CDR3 contains 15 residues. From germline, CDR1 is MNHEY and CDR2 SMNVEV (reference sequence). CDR3 bases: TGTGCCAGCCCCCCGGACAGGGAAATTGCTGAGACCCAGTACTTC. The encoded protein is CASPPDREIAETQYF.

This clonotype occurred a few times. This rearrangement joins TRBV20-1 to TRBJ1-5; D is ambiguous. CDR1 and CDR2 from the germline V gene are DFQATT and SNEGSKA (reference sequence). The CDR3 spans 17 residues. Between the trimmed V and J ends, which lost 1 base and 0 bases, there was a span of 16 bases. CDR3 sequence reads: CSARAPVGGYSNQPQHF. DNA of the CDR3: TGCAGTGCTAGAGCCCCTGTTGGAGGTTATAGCAATCAGCCCCAGCATTTT.

V gene TRBV19 combines with J gene TRBJ2-1; the D is unclear. Trimming took 2 bases from V and 10 from J, leaving 6 bases between them. CDR3 size: 11 residues. Germline CDR1 and CDR2: LNHDA and SQIVND (reference sequence). CDR3 DNA: TGTGCCAGTAGTATAATAGGGGAGCAGTTCTTC. It encodes CASSIIGEQFF.

Ten or more counts support this clonotype. This chain joins TRBV10-3 and TRBJ2-5, with 14 bases matching TRBD2. The V and J ends lost 2 bases and 2 bases, in that order; junction bases with no gene match: 1. CDR1 and CDR2 (germline): ENHRY, SYGVKD. This CDR3 spans 16 amino acids. The CDR3 reads CAISEGLAGGQETQYF. The CDR3 nucleotides read TGTGCCATCAGTGAGGGACTAGCGGGAGGTCAAGAGACCCAGTACTTC.

This clonotype was seen at least ten times. The genes are TRBV10-3 and TRBJ2-3, with 10 bases fitting TRBD2. In germline, CDR1 is ENHRY, CDR2 SYGVKD. The CDR3 is made up of 16 amino acids. Germline trimming cut 3 bases from V and 5 bases from J; bases unmatched to any gene: 8. CDR3 in amino acids: CAISDLAGEDRDTQYF. The DNA of the CDR3 is TGTGCCATCAGTGACCTAGCGGGAGAGGATCGAGATACGCAGTATTTT.

Many counts were recorded for this clonotype. J is TRBJ1-2 and V is TRBV24-1; TRBD1 matches at 8 bases. The germline V gene has CDR1 KGHDR and CDR2 SFDVKD. The CDR3 sequence is 13 residues long. The V and J ends lost 7 bases and 4 bases, in that order; junction bases with no gene match: 4. The CDR3 spells CATSRGHGYGYTF. The CDR3 nucleotides read TGTGCCACCAGCAGGGGGCACGGCTATGGCTACACCTTC.

This clonotype was recorded many times. V is TRBV12-3 or TRBV12-4 and J is TRBJ2-5, with a possible D match to TRBD1 (6 bases). The CDR3 spans 15 residues. Trimming took off 3 bases at V and 2 bases at J, with 13 bases between the two ends. CDR3 sequence reads: CASSFLRTAQETQYF. Written as DNA, the CDR3 is TGTGCCAGCAGTTTCCTCCGGACAGCTCAAGAGACCCAGTACTTC.

This clonotype was counted a few times. The chain links TRBV28 to TRBJ2-5, with TRBD2 matching 12 bases. Germline CDR1 and CDR2: MDHEN and SYDVKM. The CDR3 covers 18 residues. The V segment lost 6 bases and the J segment 0 bases; nucleotides outside the gene matches: 11. The CDR3 here is CASRDLGLAGSHQETQYF. The CDR3 nucleotides are TGTGCCAGCAGGGATCTTGGACTAGCGGGATCTCACCAAGAGACCCAGTACTTC.

There are many counts of this clonotype. CDR3 loop: CASSLPNEQFF. The CDR3 bases are TGCGCCAGCAGCTTACCGAATGAGCAGTTCTTC. The chain links TRBV5-1 to TRBJ2-1; D remains ambiguous. Trimming stripped 2 bases from V and 7 bases from J, with 4 bases between. CDR1 SGHRS and CDR2 YFSETQ come from the germline V gene. The CDR3 is 11 residues long.

This clonotype was observed many times. The chain employs TRBV24-1 and TRBJ2-7; D is tentatively TRBD1 or TRBD2 (6 bases each). Germline V gene lookup returns CDR1 KGHDR and CDR2 SFDVKD. The CDR3 is 12 amino acids. Between the trimmed V and J ends, which lost 5 bases and 7 bases, there was a span of 11 bases. CDR3 bases: TGTGCCACCAGTGCTGGGGGGCGGGAGCAGTACTTC. Translated: CATSAGGREQYF.

This clonotype was found a few times. The chain joins TRBV9 to TRBJ2-1; 7 bases are a match to TRBD2. The CDR3 runs to 18 residues. The V segment lost 4 bases and the J segment 0 bases; nucleotides outside the gene matches: 13. In germline, CDR1 is SGDLS, CDR2 YYNGEE. The CDR3: CASSPLTPAGSSYNEQFF. The CDR3 nucleotides read TGTGCCAGCAGCCCCCTGACCCCAGCGGGGAGCTCCTACAATGAGCAGTTCTTC.

This chain connects TRBV18 to TRBJ2-5, with 7 bases identical to TRBD1. Germline V gene data show CDR1 as KGHSH and CDR2 as LQKENI. With V trimmed by 8 bases and J by 4 bases, 13 bases remained unmatched. The CDR3 consists of 15 residues. CDR3 in DNA: TGTGCCAGCACCTGGCGACAGGGTATCGGAGAGACCCAGTACTTC. This codes for CASTWRQGIGETQYF.

This clonotype was recorded at least ten times. The rearrangement uses TRBV6-1 and TRBJ2-7, with D possibly TRBD2 on 6 matching bases. V was pared by 6 bases and J by 3 bases, with 9 bases between. Germline lookup yields CDR1 MNHNS and CDR2 SASEGT. This CDR3 is 12 amino acids long. CDR3 nucleotides: TGTGCCAGCAGCTGGGACTTCTACGAGCAGTACTTC. It codes for CASSWDFYEQYF.

This clonotype showed up many times. The chain is built from TRBV25-1 and TRBJ2-2; a possible D gene is TRBD1 (6 bases). Trimming removed 4 bases at V and 7 bases at J, with 19 bases between. CDR3 length: 16 residues. Germline CDR1 MGHDK, CDR2 SYGVNS. The CDR3 coding sequence is TGTGCCAGCAGTGGGGCCCTGGGGGCGCTGGGCGGGGAGCTGTTTTTT. The encoded protein is CASSGALGALGGELFF.

This clonotype was picked up a small number of times. The J gene is TRBJ2-7, the V gene TRBV29-1, with TRBD1 identical over 7 bases. The CDR3 runs 15 residues. Germline values: CDR1 SQVTM, CDR2 ANQGSEA. The trim removed 1 base at V and 2 bases at J, leaving 8 bases unmatched. Here the CDR3 reads CSVEGWQGVAYEQYF. DNA of the CDR3: TGCAGCGTTGAAGGGTGGCAGGGGGTGGCCTACGAGCAGTACTTC.

Note on this clonotype: A single base is all that separates this from a far larger clone, so a read error is likely. The rearrangement joins TRBV2 to TRBJ2-7; D is uncertain. The CDR3 runs 13 residues. Germline CDR1 reads SNHLY; CDR2 reads FYNNEI. CDR3 residues: CASSENSQDEQCF. CDR3 coding DNA: TGCGCCAGCAGTGAGAATAGTCAGGACGAGCAGTGCTTC. Full variable domain (missing parts from reference TRBV2 and TRBJ2-7): EPEVTQTPSHQVTQMGQEVILRCVPISNHLYFYWYRQILGQKVEFLVSFYNNEISEKSEIFDDQFSVERPDGSNFTLKIRSTKLEDSAMYFCASSENSQDEQCFGPGTRLTVT.

This clonotype was recorded many times. The CDR3, as DNA: TGTGCCACCAGCAGAGCCCTAAGGCGGGGGCGCTCCTACGAGCAGTACTTC. It encodes CATSRALRRGRSYEQYF. The chain employs TRBV15 and TRBJ2-7; maybe TRBD2 (7 bases). V was shortened by 1 base and J by 0 bases, with 16 bases between the two germline ends. CDR1 and CDR2 (germline): LNHNV, YYDKDF (reference sequence). This CDR3 has 17 residues.

Many counts were recorded for this clonotype. The chain has TRBV6-1 and TRBJ2-7, with TRBD1 matching over 8 bases. The junction had 7 bases not matched to a gene; V was cut back by 11 bases and J by 4 bases. The CDR3 sequence is 12 residues long. Germline CDR1 and CDR2: MNHNS and SASEGT. This chain's CDR3 is CACGQGMYEQYF. The CDR3 DNA follows: TGTGCCTGTGGACAGGGTATGTACGAGCAGTACTTC.

About this clonotype: Because it lacks the conserved phenylalanine or tryptophan at the end, this CDR3 is likely a read error. The DNA is omitted, as the CDR3 cannot be located on it reliably, and the CDR3 follows TCRdb's listing. V usage is TRBV6-2 or TRBV6-3 and J usage is TRBJ2-3; the table calls TRBD1, which could not be checked here. In germline, CDR1 is MNHEY, CDR2 SVGEGT. The CDR3 sequence runs 16 residues, both termini included. This CDR3 is CASSDSVGGGSYEQYL.

Details on this clonotype: This may arise from a read error, as a much more abundant clone is one base away. The chain uses TRBV29-1 and TRBJ2-1; 9 nucleotides agree with TRBD2. Trimming cost V 0 bases and J 7 bases; bases outside gene matches: 10. This CDR3 is 16 amino acids long. Germline CDR1 is SQVTM and CDR2 is ANQGSEA. The CDR3 sequence: CSVEEGLAFGGNEQFF. The CDR3 DNA reads as TGCAGCGTTGAAGAGGGACTAGCCTTTGGTGGGAATGAGCAGTTCTTC.

In this sample, this clonotype turned up many times. V usage is TRBV12-3 or TRBV12-4 and J usage is TRBJ2-7; D unresolved. The CDR3 has 14 residues. The V end was cut by 3 bases, the J end by 3 bases, with 12 bases between. The DNA for the CDR3 is TGTGCCAGCAGTTTCGCGCAGACCTACTACGAGCAGTACTTC. This codes for CASSFAQTYYEQYF.

The chain has TRBV5-1 and TRBJ1-1; D gene unclear. V was pared by 4 bases and J by 7 bases, with 14 bases between. This CDR3 has 13 residues. Germline CDR1 SGHRS, CDR2 YFSETQ. DNA for the CDR3: TGCGCCAGCAGCCACTCGATCATTCATGAAGCTTTCTTT. This translates into CASSHSIIHEAFF.

This clonotype was picked up many times. This chain connects TRBV2 to TRBJ1-2, with D possibly matching TRBD1 (5 bases). The germline V gene has CDR1 SNHLY and CDR2 FYNNEI. Deletions cut 7 bases from V and 3 bases from J, with 15 bases between. CDR3 length equals 14 residues. The DNA for the CDR3 is TGTGCCAGCACTTTCACTCGGGGGGACTATGGCTACACCTTC. Amino acid sequence: CASTFTRGDYGYTF.

Regarding this clonotype: An end of the junction does not agree with germline; a read error may underlie this. V usage is TRBV27 and J usage is TRBJ2-7; possible D gene TRBD2, 5 bases. Germline assignment: CDR1 MNHEY and CDR2 SMNVEV (reference sequence). This CDR3 region has 14 residues. Here the CDR3 reads CASSLGSISDEQYF. CDR3 bases: TGTGCCAGCAGTTTGGGGAGTATCTCCGACGAGCAGTACTTC.